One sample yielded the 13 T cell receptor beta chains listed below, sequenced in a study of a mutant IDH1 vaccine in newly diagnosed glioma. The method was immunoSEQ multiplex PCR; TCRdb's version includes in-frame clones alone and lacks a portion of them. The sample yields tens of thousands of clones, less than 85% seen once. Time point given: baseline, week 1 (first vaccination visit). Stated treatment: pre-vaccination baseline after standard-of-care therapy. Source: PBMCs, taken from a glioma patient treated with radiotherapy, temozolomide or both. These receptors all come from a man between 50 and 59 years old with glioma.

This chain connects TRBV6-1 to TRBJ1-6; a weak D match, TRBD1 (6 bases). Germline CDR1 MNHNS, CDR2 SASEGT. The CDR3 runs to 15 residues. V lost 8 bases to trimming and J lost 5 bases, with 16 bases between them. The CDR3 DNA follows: TGTGCCAGCCCTGGAGGGGGTTCTAATAATTCACCCCTCCACTTT. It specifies CASPGGGSNNSPLHF.

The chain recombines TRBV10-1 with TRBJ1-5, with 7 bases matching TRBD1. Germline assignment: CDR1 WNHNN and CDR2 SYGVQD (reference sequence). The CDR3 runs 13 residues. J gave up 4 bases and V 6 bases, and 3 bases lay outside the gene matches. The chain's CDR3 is CASSLTGNQPQHF. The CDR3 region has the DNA TGCGCCAGCAGCCTGACAGGGAATCAGCCCCAGCATTTT.

For the CDR3, the DNA is TGTGCCAGCAGCTTCCGGGACACGAATGAAAAACTGTTTTTT. The encoded protein is CASSFRDTNEKLFF. This chain links TRBV5-5 with TRBJ1-4, with D possibly matching TRBD1 (6 bases). This CDR3 has 14 residues. Trimming took off 2 bases at V and 5 bases at J, with 10 bases between the two ends. The V gene's germline CDR1 is SGHKS and CDR2 YYEKEE (reference sequence). Filled out from reference TRBV5-5 and TRBJ1-4, the complete variable domain reads DAGVTQSPTHLIKTRGQQVTLRCSPISGHKSVSWYQQVLGQGPQFIFQYYEKEERGRGNFPDRFSARQFPNYSSELNVNALLLGDSALYLCASSFRDTNEKLFFGSGTQLSVL.

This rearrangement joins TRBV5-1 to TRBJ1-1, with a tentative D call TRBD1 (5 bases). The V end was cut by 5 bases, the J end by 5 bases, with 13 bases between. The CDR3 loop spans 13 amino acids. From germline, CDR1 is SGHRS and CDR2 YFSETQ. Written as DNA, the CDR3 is TGCGCCAGCAGTGAAGGTGGGGGTACTGAAGCTTTCTTT. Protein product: CASSEGGGTEAFF.

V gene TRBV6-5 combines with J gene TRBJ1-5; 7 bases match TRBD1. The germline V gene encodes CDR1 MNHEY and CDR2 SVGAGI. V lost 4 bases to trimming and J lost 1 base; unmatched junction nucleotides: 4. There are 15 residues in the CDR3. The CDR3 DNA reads TGTGCCAGCAGTTCTCAGGGGGGAAGCAATCAGCCCCAGCATTTT. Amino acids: CASSSQGGSNQPQHF.

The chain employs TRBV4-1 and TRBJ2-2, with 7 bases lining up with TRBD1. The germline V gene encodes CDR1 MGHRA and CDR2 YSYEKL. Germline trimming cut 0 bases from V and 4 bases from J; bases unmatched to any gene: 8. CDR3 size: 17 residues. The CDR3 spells CASSQDLGRGSTGELFF. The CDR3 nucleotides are TGCGCCAGCAGCCAAGATCTTGGCAGGGGGTCCACCGGGGAGCTGTTTTTT.

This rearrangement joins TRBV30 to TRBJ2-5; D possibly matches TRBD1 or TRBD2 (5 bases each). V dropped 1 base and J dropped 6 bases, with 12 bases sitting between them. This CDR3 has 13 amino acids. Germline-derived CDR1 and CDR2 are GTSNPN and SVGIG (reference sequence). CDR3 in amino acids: CAWSDGARKTQYF. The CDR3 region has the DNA TGTGCCTGGAGTGACGGGGCCCGAAAGACCCAGTACTTC.

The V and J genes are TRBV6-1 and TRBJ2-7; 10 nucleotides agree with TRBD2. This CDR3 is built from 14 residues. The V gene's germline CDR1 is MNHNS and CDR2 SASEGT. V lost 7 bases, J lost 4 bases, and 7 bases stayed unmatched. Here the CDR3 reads CASKGTSGEYEQYF. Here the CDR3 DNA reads TGTGCCAGCAAGGGAACTAGCGGGGAGTACGAGCAGTACTTC.

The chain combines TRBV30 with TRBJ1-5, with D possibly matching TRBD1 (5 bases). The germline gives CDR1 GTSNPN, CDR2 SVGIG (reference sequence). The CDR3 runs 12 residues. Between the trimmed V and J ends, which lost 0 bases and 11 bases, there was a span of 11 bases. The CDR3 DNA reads TGTGCCTGGAGTGTTCCAGGGAAGTCCCAGCATTTT. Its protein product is CAWSVPGKSQHF. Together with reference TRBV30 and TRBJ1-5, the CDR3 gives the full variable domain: SQTIHQWPATLVQPVGSPLSLECTVEGTSNPNLYWYRQAAGRGLQLLFYSVGIGQISSEVPQNLSASRPQDRQFILSSKKLLLSDSGFYLCAWSVPGKSQHFGDGTRLSIL.

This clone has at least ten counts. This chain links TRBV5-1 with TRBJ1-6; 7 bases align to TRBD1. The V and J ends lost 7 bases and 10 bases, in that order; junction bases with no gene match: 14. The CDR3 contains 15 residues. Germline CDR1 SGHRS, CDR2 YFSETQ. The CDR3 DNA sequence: TGCGCCAGCGCGCAGGGGGATGGAGGAGGGTCACCCCTCCACTTT. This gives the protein CASAQGDGGGSPLHF.

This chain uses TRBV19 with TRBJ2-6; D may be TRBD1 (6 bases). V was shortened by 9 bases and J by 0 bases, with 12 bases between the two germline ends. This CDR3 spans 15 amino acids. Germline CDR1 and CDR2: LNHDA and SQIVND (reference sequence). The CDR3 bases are TGTGCCAGCAGGACAGCTTTCTCTGGGGCCAACGTCCTGACTTTC. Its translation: CASRTAFSGANVLTF.

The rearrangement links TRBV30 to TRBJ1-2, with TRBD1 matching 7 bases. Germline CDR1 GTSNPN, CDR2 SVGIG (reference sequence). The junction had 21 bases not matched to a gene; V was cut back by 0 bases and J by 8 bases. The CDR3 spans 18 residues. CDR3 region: CAWSVGTAREGGGRGYTF. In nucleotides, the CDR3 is TGTGCCTGGAGTGTGGGGACAGCCCGAGAGGGGGGGGGCAGAGGCTACACCTTC. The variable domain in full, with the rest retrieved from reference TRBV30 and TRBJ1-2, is SQTIHQWPATLVQPVGSPLSLECTVEGTSNPNLYWYRQAAGRGLQLLFYSVGIGQISSEVPQNLSASRPQDRQFILSSKKLLLSDSGFYLCAWSVGTAREGGGRGYTFGSGTRLTVV.

The CDR3 spells CASSQGRGGGYGYTF. CDR3 bases: TGCGCCAGCAGCCAAGGGAGGGGTGGGGGCTATGGCTACACCTTC. The chain carries TRBV4-3 and TRBJ1-2, with a tentative D call TRBD1 (5 bases). This CDR3 comprises 15 residues. V lost 1 base, J lost 4 bases, and 13 bases lay in between. Germline V gives CDR1 LGHNA, CDR2 YSLEER.